This T cell receptor (beta chain) was obtained from a study of read filtering for tumor transcriptome and immune sequencing (dated by TCRdb to the early 2020s). Describing the broader study: Of the patients in the cohort, 17 were male and 14 were female, and their mean age was approximately 66 years, with a range of about 47 to 85. Under revised international staging, roughly eight patients fell into R-ISS I, some 15 into R-ISS II and 7 into R-ISS III. After DNase treatment, whole-transcriptome libraries were prepared with the TruSeq RNA Access Library Prep Kit. TCR-region mapped reads per sample ranged from about 3.5 to 10.27 million with IR-seq versus only roughly 85 to 1273 with RNA-seq. Using the same bone marrow samples, the study compared TCR repertoires obtained by targeted immune repertoire sequencing with those obtained by bulk whole-transcriptome sequencing. As a main aim, a read-filtering strategy for immune repertoire data was addressed, with the specific question being whether clonotypes supported by a single read should be removed.

What the work shows at the level of the full study, not this receptor alone: Compared with RNA-seq, IR-seq captured clonotypes at much greater depth and more reliably, and a smaller IR-seq throughput was enough to identify most of the shared clonotypes. The correlation between IR-seq and RNA-seq shared clonotype proportions rose when single-read clonotypes were removed. In IR-seq, single-read clonotypes were approximately 80% of clonotypes but approximately 3.5% of total reads; in RNA-seq they were approximately 73% of clonotypes and 35% to 45% of reads. Rather than purified T cells, the sorted CD138-negative fraction was a mixed bone marrow immune population.

Every patient had bone marrow sampled at the time of active disease. Ficoll-Hypaque density gradient centrifugation was used to isolate the bone marrow mononuclear cells. To remove myeloma plasma cells, the cells were labeled with CD138 magnetic microbeads on a MACS separator, and CD138-negative cells were then collected by negative selection. Flow cytometry on an Attune NxT with CD138 antibodies was used to check the purity of the isolated cells. TRIzol reagent was used to extract total RNA, and a NanoDrop spectrophotometer was used to quantify the extracted RNA. Paired RNA-seq and IR-seq were performed on the CD138-negative bone marrow sample of each patient. Trimming at the junction amounts to 1 base on V and 1 base on J, and the germline ends lie 12 bases apart. CDR1 is given as LGHNA and CDR2 as YSLEER, both from the germline V gene. CDR3 length: 16 amino acids, cysteine to phenylalanine. Only the CDR3 portion is preserved as DNA: 48 bases, with reading frame beginning at the first base.

As to this clonotype: The antigen it binds to is not known. The sample holds no much larger clone one base away, and base qualities are not on file.

Starting from 350 to 450 ng RNA, TCR libraries were constructed with the Immunoverse kit using molecular barcoded adaptors that cover the alpha/delta and beta/gamma chains. TCR library preparation used the same RNA that went into transcriptome sequencing. An Illumina HiSeq 4000 with 2 x 150 cycles was used to sequence the TCR libraries. The source study handled its data this way. Using MiXCR, which included quality filtering and error correction, TCR reads were aligned to human V, D, J and C references and then assembled into CDR3 clonotypes. Clonotype counts and gene usage diversity were analyzed with the tcR package in R. Raw mapping reads were checked after the RNA-seq reads had been mapped by STAR aligner version 2.5.3a onto the human GRCh37 genome. To test how sequencing depth affected the clonotypes detected, IR-seq fastq files were randomly downsampled with Seqtk 1.3. TCRdb handled the public reads itself, with Q25 trimming in fastp and clone calling in MiXCR, and kept productive beta chains. Rows with a matching CDR3 protein are joined into one entry that keeps the most common DNA and genes. The V and J calls reflect TCRdb's pipeline rather than the authors' work. A total of about 46,000 distinct CDR3 sequences appear in this sample, roughly a fifth of them only once. Of the sample, less than 45% is held by the ten largest clones.

Sequenced: a population of CD138-negative cells sorted from bone marrow. Explained via the paper, the cell subset or site label denotes: bone marrow mononuclear cells depleted of CD138+ plasma/myeloma cells by negative magnetic selection. The source is a donor at least 40 years old with multiple myeloma. The V gene is TRBV4-3 and the J gene is TRBJ2-3; TRBD2 could be the D gene, as 6 bases match. The CDR3: CASSQGVASGTDTQYF. The DNA sequence is given as TGCGCCAGCAGCCAAGGCGTGGCTAGCGGCACAGATACGCAGTATTTT.